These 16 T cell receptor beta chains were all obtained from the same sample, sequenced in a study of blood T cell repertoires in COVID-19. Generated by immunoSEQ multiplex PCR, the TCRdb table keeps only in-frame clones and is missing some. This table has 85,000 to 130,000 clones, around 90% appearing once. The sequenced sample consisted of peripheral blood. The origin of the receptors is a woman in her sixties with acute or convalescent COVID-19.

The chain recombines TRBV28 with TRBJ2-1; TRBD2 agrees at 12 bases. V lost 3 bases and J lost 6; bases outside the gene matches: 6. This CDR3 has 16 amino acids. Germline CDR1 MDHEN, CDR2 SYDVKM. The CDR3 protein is CASSFPRTSGANEQFF. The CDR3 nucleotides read TGTGCCAGCAGTTTCCCCAGGACTAGCGGGGCCAATGAGCAGTTCTTC.

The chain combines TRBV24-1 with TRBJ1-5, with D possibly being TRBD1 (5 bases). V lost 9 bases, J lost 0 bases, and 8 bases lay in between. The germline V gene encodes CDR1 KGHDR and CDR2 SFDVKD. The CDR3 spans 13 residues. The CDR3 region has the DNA TGTGCCACCCGGGGGGTTAGCAATCAGCCCCAGCATTTT. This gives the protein CATRGVSNQPQHF.

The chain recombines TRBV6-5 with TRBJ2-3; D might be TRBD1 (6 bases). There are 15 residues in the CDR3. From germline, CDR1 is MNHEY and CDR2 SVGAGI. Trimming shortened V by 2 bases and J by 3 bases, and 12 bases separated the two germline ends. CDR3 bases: TGTGCCAGCAGTTACCTGACAGGTAGAACAGATACGCAGTATTTT. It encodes CASSYLTGRTDTQYF.

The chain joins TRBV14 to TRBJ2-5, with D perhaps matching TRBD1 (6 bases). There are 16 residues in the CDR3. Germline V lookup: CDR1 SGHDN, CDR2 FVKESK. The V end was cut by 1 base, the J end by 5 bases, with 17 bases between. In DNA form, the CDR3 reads TGTGCCAGCAGCCAAGGGGGGACACTTCCTCGGGAGACCCAGTACTTC. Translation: CASSQGGTLPRETQYF. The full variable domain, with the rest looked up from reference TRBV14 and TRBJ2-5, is EAGVTQFPSHSVIEKGQTVTLRCDPISGHDNLYWYRRVMGKEIKFLLHFVKESKQDESGMPNNRFLAERTGGTYSTLKVQPAELEDSGVYFCASSQGGTLPRETQYFGPGTRLLVL.

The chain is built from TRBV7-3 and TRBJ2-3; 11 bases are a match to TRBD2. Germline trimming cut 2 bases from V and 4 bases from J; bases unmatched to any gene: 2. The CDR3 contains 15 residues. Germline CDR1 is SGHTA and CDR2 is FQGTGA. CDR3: CASSLLAGGADTQYF. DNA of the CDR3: TGTGCCAGCAGCTTATTAGCGGGAGGGGCAGATACGCAGTATTTT.

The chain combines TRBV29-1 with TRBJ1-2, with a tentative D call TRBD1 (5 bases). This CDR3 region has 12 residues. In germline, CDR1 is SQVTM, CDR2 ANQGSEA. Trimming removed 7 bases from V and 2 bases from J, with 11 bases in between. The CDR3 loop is CSATDPNYGYTF. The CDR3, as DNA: TGCAGCGCGACAGACCCGAACTATGGCTACACCTTC. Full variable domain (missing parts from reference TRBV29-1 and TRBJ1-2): SAVISQKPSRDICQRGTSLTIQCQVDSQVTMMFWYRQQPGQSLTLIATANQGSEATYESGFVIDKFPISRPNLTFSTLTVSNMSPEDSSIYLCSATDPNYGYTFGSGTRLTVV.

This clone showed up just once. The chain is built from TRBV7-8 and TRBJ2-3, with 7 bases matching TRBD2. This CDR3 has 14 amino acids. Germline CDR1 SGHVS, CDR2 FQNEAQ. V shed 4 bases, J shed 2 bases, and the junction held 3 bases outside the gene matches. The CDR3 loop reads CASSWGGVTDTQYF. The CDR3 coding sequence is TGTGCCAGCAGCTGGGGGGGGGTCACAGATACGCAGTATTTT. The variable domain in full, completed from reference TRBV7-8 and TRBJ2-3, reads GAGVSQSPRYKVAKRGQDVALRCDPISGHVSLFWYQQALGQGPEFLTYFQNEAQLDKSGLPSDRFFAERPEGSVSTLKIQRTQQEDSAVYLCASSWGGVTDTQYFGPGTRLTVL.

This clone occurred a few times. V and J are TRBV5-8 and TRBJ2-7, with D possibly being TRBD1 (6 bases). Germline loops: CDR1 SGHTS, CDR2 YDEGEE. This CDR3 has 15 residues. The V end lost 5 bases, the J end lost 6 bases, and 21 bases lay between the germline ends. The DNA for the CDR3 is TGTGCCAGCAGGGGAATCAGGACAGAAGACGCCGAGCAGTACTTC. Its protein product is CASRGIRTEDAEQYF.

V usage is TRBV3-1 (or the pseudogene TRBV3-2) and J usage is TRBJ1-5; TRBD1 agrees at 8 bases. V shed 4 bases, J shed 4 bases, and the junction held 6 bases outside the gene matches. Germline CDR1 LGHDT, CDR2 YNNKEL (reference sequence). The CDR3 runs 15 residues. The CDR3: CASSRGTGANQPQHF. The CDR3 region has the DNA TGTGCCAGCAGCCGTGGGACAGGCGCGAATCAGCCCCAGCATTTT.

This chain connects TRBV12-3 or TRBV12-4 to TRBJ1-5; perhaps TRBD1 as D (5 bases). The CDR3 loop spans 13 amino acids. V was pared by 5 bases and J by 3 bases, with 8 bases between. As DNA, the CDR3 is TGTGCCAGCAGTACAGGACCCAATCAGCCCCAGCATTTT. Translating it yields CASSTGPNQPQHF.

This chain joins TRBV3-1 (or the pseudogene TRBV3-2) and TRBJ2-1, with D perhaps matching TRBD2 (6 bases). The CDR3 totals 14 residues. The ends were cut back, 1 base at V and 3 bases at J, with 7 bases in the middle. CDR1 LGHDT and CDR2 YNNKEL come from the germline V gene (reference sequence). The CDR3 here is CASSQAGVYNEQFF. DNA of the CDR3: TGTGCCAGCAGCCAAGCGGGAGTCTACAATGAGCAGTTCTTC.

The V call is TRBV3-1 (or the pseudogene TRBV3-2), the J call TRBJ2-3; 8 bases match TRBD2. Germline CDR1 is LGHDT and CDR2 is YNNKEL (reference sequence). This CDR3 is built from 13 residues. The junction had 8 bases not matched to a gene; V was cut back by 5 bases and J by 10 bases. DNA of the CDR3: TGTGCCAGCAGCGAACTAGCGGAGCTTCCGCAGTATTTT. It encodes CASSELAELPQYF.

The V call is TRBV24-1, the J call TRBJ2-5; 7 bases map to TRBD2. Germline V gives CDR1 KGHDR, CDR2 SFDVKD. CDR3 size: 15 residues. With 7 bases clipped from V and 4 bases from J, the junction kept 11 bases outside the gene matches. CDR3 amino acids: CATSAPGGFGETQYF. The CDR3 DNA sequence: TGTGCCACCAGCGCACCCGGGGGGTTCGGAGAGACCCAGTACTTC.

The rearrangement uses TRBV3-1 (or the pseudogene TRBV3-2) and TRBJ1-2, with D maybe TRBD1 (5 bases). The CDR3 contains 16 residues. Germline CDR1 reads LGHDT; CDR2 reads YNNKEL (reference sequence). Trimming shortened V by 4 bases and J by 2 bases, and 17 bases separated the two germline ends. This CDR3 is CASSPAGVGGNYGYTF. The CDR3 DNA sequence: TGTGCCAGCAGCCCCGCCGGGGTTGGGGGGAACTATGGCTACACCTTC.

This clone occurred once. The CDR3 loop reads CASRRQFEGLREGVNEQFF. CDR3 nucleotide sequence: TGTGCCAGCAGACGACAGTTTGAGGGTTTGCGGGAGGGTGTGAATGAGCAGTTCTTC. The V and J genes are TRBV27 and TRBJ2-1, with 9 bases fitting TRBD2. The CDR3 totals 19 residues. V was pared by 6 bases and J by 7 bases, with 22 bases of the junction left unmatched. The germline CDR1 and CDR2 sequences are MNHEY and SMNVEV (reference sequence).

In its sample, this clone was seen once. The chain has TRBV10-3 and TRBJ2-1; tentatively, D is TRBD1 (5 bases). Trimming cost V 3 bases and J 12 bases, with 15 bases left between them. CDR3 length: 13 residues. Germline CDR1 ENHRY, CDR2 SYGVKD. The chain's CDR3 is CAISDLNGQGQFF. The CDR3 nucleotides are TGTGCCATCAGTGACCTAAATGGGCAGGGGCAGTTCTTC.